This is a list of T cell receptor beta chains from one sample in a study of T cell changes during pregnancy in multiple sclerosis. Assay: immunoSEQ multiplex PCR; the TCRdb copy retains only in-frame clones and omits some. The table shows under 55,000 clones, with roughly 94% occurring only once. Sequences were derived from CD4+ T cells from peripheral blood mononuclear cells, sampled in the third trimester of pregnancy. These receptors were taken from a female donor with multiple sclerosis, enrolled in a pregnancy study. CDR3s include the opening cysteine and the closing phenylalanine or tryptophan. A D gene is named only where the DNA matches it firmly. The size field is filled for only some rows; it gives once, few, many or a size class.

v_gene	j_gene	d_gene	abundance	CDR3aa	CDR3nt
TRBV30	TRBJ1-2	NA	NA	CAWSGGLVGYTF	TGTGCCTGGAGTGGCGGATTAGTAGGCTACACCTTC
TRBV10-2	TRBJ2-3	NA	NA	CASKGFAGLSTDTQYF	TGCGCCAGCAAGGGATTCGCGGGGCTTAGCACAGATACGCAGTATTTT
TRBV30	TRBJ2-2	NA	NA	CAWSVNEGTGELFF	TGTGCCTGGAGTGTAAATGAGGGTACCGGGGAGCTGTTTTTT
TRBV7-3	TRBJ2-3	TRBD2	NA	CASSFGGGAVGTDTQYF	TGTGCCAGCAGCTTCGGCGGGGGGGCCGTCGGCACAGATACGCAGTATTTT
TRBV7-9	TRBJ1-2	TRBD1	NA	CASSLVAGTAANYGYTF	TGTGCCAGCAGCTTAGTGGCCGGGACAGCTGCTAACTATGGCTACACCTTC
TRBV2	TRBJ1-6	TRBD1	NA	CASSVVRTGGNSPLHF	TGTGCCAGCAGTGTAGTTCGGACAGGGGGTAACTCACCCCTCCACTTT
TRBV7-2	TRBJ2-7	TRBD1	NA	CASGDSILTYEQYF	TGTGCCAGCGGGGACAGTATCTTAACCTACGAGCAGTACTTC
TRBV30	TRBJ1-6	TRBD1	NA	CAWSVDRVGSPLHF	TGTGCCTGGAGTGTCGACAGGGTTGGTTCACCCCTCCACTTT
TRBV9	TRBJ1-1	TRBD1	NA	CASSVMGQGWATEAFF	TGTGCCAGCAGCGTAATGGGACAGGGATGGGCCACTGAAGCTTTCTTT
TRBV6-1	TRBJ2-7	NA	few	CASSERLALYEQYF	TGTGCCAGCAGTGAACGCCTAGCGCTCTACGAGCAGTACTTC
TRBV5-1	TRBJ1-6	NA	NA	CASSLAGTSSSPLHF	TGCGCCAGCAGCTTGGCCGGGACAAGCAGTTCACCCCTCCACTTT
TRBV6-5	TRBJ1-2	NA	NA	CASSYSTSPGGYTF	TGTGCCAGCAGTTACTCGACCAGCCCCGGGGGCTACACCTTC
TRBV6-6	TRBJ1-2	TRBD1	NA	CAITETGGNYGYTF	TGTGCCATCACGGAGACAGGGGGTAACTATGGCTACACCTTC
TRBV4-1	TRBJ1-4	NA	NA	CASSLRGRDNEKLFF	TGCGCCAGCAGCCTAAGGGGAAGGGATAATGAAAAACTGTTTTTT
TRBV18	TRBJ2-7	NA	NA	CASSLKGYEQYF	TGTGCCAGCTCACTTAAGGGGTACGAGCAGTACTTC
TRBV6-5	TRBJ2-1	TRBD2	NA	CASRPAGGYNEQFF	TGTGCCAGCAGACCAGCGGGAGGGTACAATGAGCAGTTCTTC
TRBV19	TRBJ2-3	NA	NA	CASSSGVSEWDTQYF	TGTGCCAGTAGTAGCGGGGTTTCTGAGTGGGATACGCAGTATTTT
TRBV21-1	TRBJ1-2	NA	NA	CASSKRGGYYGYTF	TGTGCCAGCAGCAAAAGGGGCGGATACTATGGCTACACCTTC
TRBV30	TRBJ1-3	TRBD1	NA	CAWSVVLGGGNTIYF	TGTGCCTGGAGTGTAGTTTTAGGGGGCGGAAACACCATATATTTT
TRBV19	TRBJ1-2	TRBD1	NA	CASSPRTGVSYGYTF	TGTGCCAGTAGTCCACGGACAGGGGTGAGCTATGGCTACACCTTC
TRBV5-4	TRBJ2-3	TRBD2	NA	CASSETSVPDTQYF	TGTGCCAGCAGCGAAACTAGCGTCCCAGATACGCAGTATTTT
TRBV9	TRBJ2-3	TRBD2	NA	CASSVASGGTDTQYF	TGTGCCAGCAGCGTAGCAAGCGGGGGCACAGATACGCAGTATTTT
TRBV27	TRBJ2-3	NA	NA	CASSLAGGLRTDTQYF	TGTGCCAGCAGTTTAGCCGGCGGTCTGAGGACAGATACGCAGTATTTT
TRBV6-5	TRBJ1-5	NA	once	CASSYRPGGNQPQHF	TGTGCCAGCAGTTACAGGCCAGGTGGAAATCAGCCCCAGCATTTT